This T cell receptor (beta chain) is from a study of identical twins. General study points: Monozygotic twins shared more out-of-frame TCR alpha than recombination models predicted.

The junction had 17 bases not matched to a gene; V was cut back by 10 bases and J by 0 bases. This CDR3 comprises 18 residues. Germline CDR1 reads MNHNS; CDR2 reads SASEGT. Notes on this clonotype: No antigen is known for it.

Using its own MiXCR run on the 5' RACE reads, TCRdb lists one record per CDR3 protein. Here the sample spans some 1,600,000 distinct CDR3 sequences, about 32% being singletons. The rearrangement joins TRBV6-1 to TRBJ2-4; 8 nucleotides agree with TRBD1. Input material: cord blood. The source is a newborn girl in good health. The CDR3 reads CATQRGTGFTLAKNIQYF. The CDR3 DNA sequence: TGTGCCACCCAAAGGGGGACAGGCTTTACTCTAGCCAAAAACATTCAGTACTTC.